These 21 T cell receptor beta chains came from one sample sequenced in a study of blood T cell repertoires in COVID-19. This table comes from immunoSEQ multiplex PCR, and its TCRdb copy is limited to in-frame clones, with some not included. The sample consists of approximately 500,000 clones, about 91% of them appearing once. Sequencing input: peripheral blood. These receptors all stem from a man aged 18 to 30 with COVID-19, enrolled during active disease.

This chain connects TRBV20-1 to TRBJ1-2; TRBD1 matches at 10 bases. Germline V gives CDR1 DFQATT, CDR2 SNEGSKA (reference sequence). This CDR3 comprises 14 residues. After removal of 3 bases from V and 7 bases from J, the junction contained 8 bases not matched to a gene. As DNA, the CDR3 is TGCAGTGCTAGTGAGGGGGGGACAGGGGTTGGCTACACCTTC. It codes for CSASEGGTGVGYTF.

Comment on this clone: The sample contains more than one DNA sequence encoding this CDR3. CDR3 coding DNA: TGTGCCAGCAGTTTGACTGCTAACTATGGCTACACCTTC. It yields the protein CASSLTANYGYTF. The V and J genes are TRBV27 and TRBJ1-2; no firm D call. Germline V gene data show CDR1 as MNHEY and CDR2 as SMNVEV (reference sequence). The germline V and J ends were trimmed by 3 bases and 0 bases, with 5 bases remaining between them. The CDR3 spans 13 residues.

The chain recombines TRBV29-1 with TRBJ2-7; 10 bases match TRBD1. The V segment lost 4 bases and the J segment 2 bases; nucleotides outside the gene matches: 8. CDR3 size: 15 residues. CDR1 and CDR2 (germline): SQVTM, ANQGSEA. The chain's CDR3 is CSVVLSTGGAYEQYF. For the CDR3, the DNA is TGCAGCGTTGTCCTCTCGACAGGGGGCGCCTACGAGCAGTACTTC.

The chain carries TRBV7-9 and TRBJ2-5; the D is unclear. Trimming took off 1 base at V and 2 bases at J, with 5 bases between the two ends. Germline values: CDR1 SEHNR, CDR2 FQNEAQ (reference sequence). The CDR3 has 13 amino acids. The CDR3 here is CASSLGPQETQYF. The CDR3 nucleotides are TGTGCCAGCAGCTTAGGTCCGCAAGAGACCCAGTACTTC.

This clone was counted once. CDR3 nucleotides: TGTGCCAGCAGCTGGGGTCTTGGTAGCGGGGGGAGCTACGAGCAGTACTTC. Its translation: CASSWGLGSGGSYEQYF. The V gene is TRBV5-4, the J gene TRBJ2-7, with TRBD2 identical over 10 bases. The germline V gene encodes CDR1 SGHNT and CDR2 YYREEE (reference sequence). The length of the CDR3 is 17 residues. V was pared by 3 bases and J by 3 bases, with 12 bases of the junction left unmatched.

The chain carries TRBV6-5 and TRBJ2-7; 7 bases line up with TRBD2. V lost 10 bases, J lost 0 bases, and 6 bases stayed unmatched. Germline CDR1 and CDR2: MNHEY and SVGAGI. The CDR3 has 13 residues. The CDR3 DNA is TGTGCCACCAAACGGACTAGCTCCTACGAGCAGTACTTC. Translation gives CATKRTSSYEQYF.

The chain joins TRBV2 to TRBJ2-2; the D is unclear. V shed 4 bases and J shed 3 bases, with 3 bases lying between them. The CDR3 extends over 12 amino acids. Germline CDR1 SNHLY, CDR2 FYNNEI. CDR3 sequence (DNA): TGTGCCAGCAGTGCTTACACCGGGGAGCTGTTTTTT. Its translation is CASSAYTGELFF.

Only one count was recorded for this clone. In DNA, the CDR3 is TGTGCCAGTAGTACCTCGACAGGCCCAGCTAACTATGGCTACACCTTC. It encodes CASSTSTGPANYGYTF. This chain uses TRBV19 with TRBJ1-2, with D possibly TRBD1 on 6 matching bases. This CDR3 has 16 amino acids. Germline V gene data show CDR1 as LNHDA and CDR2 as SQIVND (reference sequence). Trimming removed 4 bases at V and 0 bases at J, with 15 bases between.

V gene TRBV10-2 combines with J gene TRBJ2-3, with 7 bases fitting TRBD2. CDR3 length equals 14 residues. The germline gives CDR1 WSHSY, CDR2 SAAADI. V shed 5 bases and J 8 bases; nucleotides not matched to a gene: 10. The CDR3 coding sequence is TGCGCCAGCAGTCCTACAGCGGGGCCCGGTACGCAGTATTTT. Protein: CASSPTAGPGTQYF.

This sequence joins TRBV19 and TRBJ1-1; D perhaps matches TRBD1 (5 bases). The CDR3 is 16 amino acids. The germline CDR1 and CDR2 sequences are LNHDA and SQIVND (reference sequence). Trimming removed 3 bases at V and 5 bases at J, with 19 bases between. CDR3 amino acids: CASSIPSPGRSTEAFF. CDR3 coding DNA: TGTGCCAGTAGTATTCCCTCGCCAGGGAGGAGTACTGAAGCTTTCTTT.

This chain connects TRBV12-3 or TRBV12-4 to TRBJ1-2; unclear D gene. The CDR3 covers 12 residues. V was shortened by 10 bases and J by 5 bases, with 14 bases between the two germline ends. The CDR3 DNA reads TGTGCCACGCTTGGCCGGAGTTATGGCTACACCTTC. This encodes CATLGRSYGYTF.

The gene calls are TRBV3-1 (or the pseudogene TRBV3-2) and TRBJ1-1; a possible D gene is TRBD1 (5 bases). Trimming shortened V by 5 bases and J by 2 bases, and 15 bases separated the two germline ends. The length of the CDR3 is 15 residues. Germline CDR1 reads LGHDT; CDR2 reads YNNKEL (reference sequence). CDR3 loop: CASSAQAGLNTEAFF. The CDR3 DNA reads as TGTGCCAGCAGCGCCCAAGCAGGGCTAAACACTGAAGCTTTCTTT.

The chain combines TRBV21-1 with TRBJ2-2; whether TRBD2, the table's D call, matches the DNA was not checked. TRBV21-1 is shown as a pseudogene. The CDR3 extends over 14 amino acids. CDR3: CASKTSGRGGELFF. CDR3 bases: TGTGCCAGCAAGACTAGCGGGAGAGGCGGGGAGCTGTTTTTT.

The chain combines TRBV6-5 with TRBJ1-4; no definite D call. The CDR3 runs 14 residues. Germline CDR1 reads MNHEY; CDR2 reads SVGAGI. V was shortened by 2 bases and J by 5 bases, with 9 bases between the two germline ends. The CDR3 spells CASSYGSLNEKLFF. CDR3 sequence (DNA): TGTGCCAGCAGTTACGGGAGTCTGAATGAAAAACTGTTTTTT.

The genes are TRBV15 and TRBJ1-4; TRBD1 agrees at 7 bases. V shed 0 bases, J shed 3 bases, and the junction held 4 bases outside the gene matches. Germline CDR1 reads LNHNV; CDR2 reads YYDKDF (reference sequence). CDR3 length: 16 residues. The CDR3 bases are TGTGCCACCAGCAGAGATCCCACAGGGGCTAATGAAAAACTGTTTTTT. This codes for CATSRDPTGANEKLFF.

The rearrangement joins TRBV12-3 or TRBV12-4 to TRBJ1-4; D is unresolved. The CDR3 is 13 residues long. V was clipped by 5 bases and J by 10 bases, with 14 bases between them. This chain's CDR3 is CASSTPRSGKLFF. Here the CDR3 DNA reads TGTGCCAGCAGTACACCAAGGAGCGGAAAACTGTTTTTT.

This clone is a singleton in its sample. The CDR3 DNA reads TGCGCCAGCAGCCAGCCAGCAGGGCGCAATTTCAATGAGCAGTTCTTC. It is translated as CASSQPAGRNFNEQFF. J is TRBJ2-1 and V is TRBV4-1; a weak D match, TRBD1 (5 bases). Germline assignment: CDR1 MGHRA and CDR2 YSYEKL. The CDR3 extends over 16 amino acids. The ends were cut back, 3 bases at V and 6 bases at J, with 18 bases in the middle.

This chain uses TRBV20-1 with TRBJ2-2; D gene unclear. The germline V gene has CDR1 DFQATT and CDR2 SNEGSKA (reference sequence). The CDR3 is 13 residues long. V was shortened by 3 bases and J by 5 bases, with 10 bases between the two germline ends. The CDR3 loop reads CSASWATTGELFF. CDR3 coding DNA: TGCAGTGCTAGTTGGGCAACTACCGGGGAGCTGTTTTTT.

The genes are TRBV7-9 and TRBJ2-5, with D possibly matching TRBD2 (5 bases). This CDR3 has 16 amino acids. The germline V gene encodes CDR1 SEHNR and CDR2 FQNEAQ (reference sequence). V lost 6 bases to trimming and J lost 4 bases, with 21 bases between them. The CDR3 DNA sequence: TGTGCCAGCAGTCCCCCCCGGGCCCACCGGGGAGAGACCCAGTACTTC. It codes for CASSPPRAHRGETQYF.

The gene calls are TRBV11-2 and TRBJ1-3, with unresolved D. Trimming took 1 base from V and 1 from J, leaving 8 bases between them. The germline CDR1 and CDR2 sequences are SGHAT and FQNNGV. The CDR3 extends over 15 amino acids. DNA of the CDR3: TGTGCCAGCAGCTTAGGGTCCAGTTCTGGAAACACCATATATTTT. This sequence encodes CASSLGSSSGNTIYF.

The chain uses TRBV7-3 and TRBJ2-5; TRBD2 matches 10 bases. CDR1 is SGHTA, CDR2 FQGTGA, per germline. Trimming cost V 4 bases and J 5 bases; bases outside gene matches: 7. The CDR3 is 15 amino acids. The DNA for the CDR3 is TGTGCCAGCAGCTCCGTACCGACTAGCGGGGAGACCCAGTACTTC. Its protein is CASSSVPTSGETQYF.